The T cell receptor (beta chain) described here comes from a study of cytotoxic CD8 clonotypes in ibrutinib-treated CLL. Findings of the study overall: Higher circulating CD8+ T-cell counts strongly accompanied higher baseline clonality, above age-matched healthy donors.

Comment on this clone: The target antigen is unknown.

Profiled with immunoSEQ multiplex PCR; TCRdb holds only in-frame clones, not every one. Of more than 110,000 clones listed, 75% to 95% are singletons. The source material was PBMCs, sampled after 12 months of ibrutinib treatment. This receptor was identified in a human donor with chronic lymphocytic leukemia.

CDR3 coding DNA: TGTGCCACCAAAAGGGTGGCAGCTGGAAACACCATATATTTT. Translating it yields CATKRVAAGNTIYF. V gene TRBV13 combines with J gene TRBJ1-3; D is undetermined. From germline, CDR1 is PRHDT and CDR2 FYEKMQ (reference sequence). The CDR3 sequence is 14 residues long. Trimming removed 10 bases from V and 2 bases from J, with 15 bases in between.